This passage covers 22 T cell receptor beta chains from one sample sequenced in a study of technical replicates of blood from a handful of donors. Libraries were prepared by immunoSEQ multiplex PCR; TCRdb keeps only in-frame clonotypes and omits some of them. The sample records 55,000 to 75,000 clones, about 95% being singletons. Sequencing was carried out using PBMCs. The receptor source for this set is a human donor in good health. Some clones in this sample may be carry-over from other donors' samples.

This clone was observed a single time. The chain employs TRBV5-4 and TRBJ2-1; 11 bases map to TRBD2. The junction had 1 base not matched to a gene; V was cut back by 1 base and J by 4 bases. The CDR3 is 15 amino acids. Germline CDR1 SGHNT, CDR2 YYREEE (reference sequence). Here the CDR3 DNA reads TGTGCCAGCAGCTTGCGGACTAGCGGGTACAATGAGCAGTTCTTC. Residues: CASSLRTSGYNEQFF.

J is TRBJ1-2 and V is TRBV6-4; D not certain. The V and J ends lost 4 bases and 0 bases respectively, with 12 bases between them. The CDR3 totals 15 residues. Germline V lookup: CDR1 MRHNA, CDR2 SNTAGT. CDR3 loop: CASSVTSGPNYGYTF. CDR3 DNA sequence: TGTGCCAGCAGTGTCACTAGCGGCCCTAACTATGGCTACACCTTC.

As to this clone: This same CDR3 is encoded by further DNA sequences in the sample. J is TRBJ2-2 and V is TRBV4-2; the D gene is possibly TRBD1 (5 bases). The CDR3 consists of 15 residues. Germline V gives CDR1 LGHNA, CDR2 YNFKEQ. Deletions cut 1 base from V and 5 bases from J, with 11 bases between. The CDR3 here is CASSQAGANTGELFF. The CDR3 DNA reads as TGTGCCAGCAGCCAAGCTGGGGCTAATACCGGGGAGCTGTTTTTT.

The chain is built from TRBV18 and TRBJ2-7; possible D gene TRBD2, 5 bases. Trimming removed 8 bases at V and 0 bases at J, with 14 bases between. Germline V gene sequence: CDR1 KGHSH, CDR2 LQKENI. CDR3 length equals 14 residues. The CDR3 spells CASALTGNSYEQYF. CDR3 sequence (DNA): TGTGCCAGCGCCCTGACGGGGAACTCCTACGAGCAGTACTTC.

CDR3 residues: CASSQADFLGTGYNEQFF. The CDR3 DNA reads TGCGCCAGCAGCCAAGCGGACTTTCTTGGGACAGGGTACAATGAGCAGTTCTTC. This chain uses TRBV4-1 with TRBJ2-1, with 9 bases that match TRBD1. The CDR3 totals 18 residues. With V trimmed by 1 base and J by 4 bases, 11 bases remained unmatched. Germline-derived CDR1 and CDR2 are MGHRA and YSYEKL.

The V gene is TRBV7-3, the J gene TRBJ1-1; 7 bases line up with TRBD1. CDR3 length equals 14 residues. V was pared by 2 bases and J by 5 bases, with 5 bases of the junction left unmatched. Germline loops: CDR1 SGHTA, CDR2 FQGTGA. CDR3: CASSLEGAGTEAFF. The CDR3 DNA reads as TGTGCCAGCAGCTTAGAGGGGGCGGGAACTGAAGCTTTCTTT.

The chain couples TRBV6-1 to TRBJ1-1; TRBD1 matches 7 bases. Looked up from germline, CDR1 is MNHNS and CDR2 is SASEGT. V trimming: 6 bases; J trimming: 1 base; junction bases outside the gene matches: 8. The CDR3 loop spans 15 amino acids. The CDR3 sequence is CASREQDRPNTEAFF. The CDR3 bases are TGTGCCAGCAGGGAACAGGACAGGCCGAACACTGAAGCTTTCTTT.

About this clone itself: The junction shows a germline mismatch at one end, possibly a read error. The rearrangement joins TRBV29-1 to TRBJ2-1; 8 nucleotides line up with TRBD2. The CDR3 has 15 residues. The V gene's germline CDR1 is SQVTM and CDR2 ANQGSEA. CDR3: CSVEEGTRFYNEQFF. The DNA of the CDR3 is TGCAGCGTAGAAGAAGGGACTAGATTCTACAATGAGCAGTTCTTC.

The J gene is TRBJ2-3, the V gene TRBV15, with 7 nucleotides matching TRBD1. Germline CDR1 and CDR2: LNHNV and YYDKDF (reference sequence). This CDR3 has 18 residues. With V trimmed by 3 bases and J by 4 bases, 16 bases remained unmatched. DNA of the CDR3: TGTGCCACCAGCAGGGACAAATCGACCAGGGGGTTATCAGATACGCAGTATTTT. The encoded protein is CATSRDKSTRGLSDTQYF.

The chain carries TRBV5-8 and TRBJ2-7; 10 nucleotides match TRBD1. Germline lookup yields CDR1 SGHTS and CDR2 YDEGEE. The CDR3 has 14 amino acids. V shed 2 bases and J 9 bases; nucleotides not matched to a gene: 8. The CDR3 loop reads CASSFRDRGVLQYF. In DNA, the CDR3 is TGTGCCAGCAGCTTCCGGGACAGGGGAGTCCTGCAGTACTTC.

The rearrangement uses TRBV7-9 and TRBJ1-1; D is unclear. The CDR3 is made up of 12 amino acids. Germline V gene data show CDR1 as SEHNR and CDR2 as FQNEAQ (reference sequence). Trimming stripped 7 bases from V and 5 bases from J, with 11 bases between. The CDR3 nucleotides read TGTGCCAGCACCCCTTTTCTGACTGAAGCTTTCTTT. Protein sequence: CASTPFLTEAFF.

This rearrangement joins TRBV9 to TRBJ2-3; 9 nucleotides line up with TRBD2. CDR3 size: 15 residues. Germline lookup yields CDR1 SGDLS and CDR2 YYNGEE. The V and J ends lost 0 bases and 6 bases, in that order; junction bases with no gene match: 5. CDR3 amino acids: CASSVVSSGRDTQYF. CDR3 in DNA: TGTGCCAGCAGCGTAGTGTCGAGCGGGAGGGATACGCAGTATTTT.

The CDR3 bases are TGTGCCAGCAGTGAAGCCAGGGGCTGGACTGAAGCTTTCTTT. It specifies CASSEARGWTEAFF. This chain joins TRBV25-1 and TRBJ1-1; D is perhaps TRBD1 (6 bases). The germline V and J ends were trimmed by 2 bases and 5 bases, with 12 bases remaining between them. Germline loops: CDR1 MGHDK, CDR2 SYGVNS. The CDR3 length is 14 residues.

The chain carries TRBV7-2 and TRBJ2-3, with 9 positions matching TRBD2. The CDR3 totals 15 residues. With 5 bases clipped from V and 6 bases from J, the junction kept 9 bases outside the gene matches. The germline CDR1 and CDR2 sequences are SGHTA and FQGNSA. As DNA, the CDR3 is TGTGCCAGCAGCCAAATAGCGGGAGTAGTGGATACGCAGTATTTT. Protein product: CASSQIAGVVDTQYF.

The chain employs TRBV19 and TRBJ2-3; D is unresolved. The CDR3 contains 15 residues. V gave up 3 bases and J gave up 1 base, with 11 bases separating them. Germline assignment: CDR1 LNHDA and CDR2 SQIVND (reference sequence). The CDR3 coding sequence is TGTGCCAGTAGTATTAAGACATTCGGCACAGATACGCAGTATTTT. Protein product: CASSIKTFGTDTQYF.

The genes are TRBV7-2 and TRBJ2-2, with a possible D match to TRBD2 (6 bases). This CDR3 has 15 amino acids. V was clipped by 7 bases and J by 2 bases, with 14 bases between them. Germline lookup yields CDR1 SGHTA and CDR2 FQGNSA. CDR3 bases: TGTGCCAGCAAGAGTCCGGGACTCAACACCGGGGAGCTGTTTTTT. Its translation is CASKSPGLNTGELFF.

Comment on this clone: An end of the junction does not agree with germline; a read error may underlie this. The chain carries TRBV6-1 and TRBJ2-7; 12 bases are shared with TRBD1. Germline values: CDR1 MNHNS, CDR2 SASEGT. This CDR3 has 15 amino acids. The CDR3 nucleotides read TGTGCCAGCAGGGAAGGGACAGGGGGCCTGGATGAGCAGTACTTC. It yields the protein CASREGTGGLDEQYF.

The CDR3 DNA is TGTGCCAGCAGGCCAAGCGGGAGTGGCGAGCAGTACTTC. Protein sequence: CASRPSGSGEQYF. V and J are TRBV7-9 and TRBJ2-7; 8 bases are a match to TRBD2. The ends lost 6 bases at V and 6 bases at J; junction bases unmatched: 7. The CDR3 extends over 13 amino acids. Per germline, CDR1 SEHNR and CDR2 FQNEAQ (reference sequence).

The CDR3 here is CAIRPDGGGTEAFF. In DNA, the CDR3 is TGTGCCATCAGACCGGACGGGGGGGGCACTGAAGCTTTCTTT. The rearrangement links TRBV10-3 to TRBJ1-1; TRBD1 might be the D (5 bases). Trimming left V 6 bases short and J 4 bases short, with 15 bases between. The CDR3 consists of 14 residues. The V gene's germline CDR1 is ENHRY and CDR2 SYGVKD.

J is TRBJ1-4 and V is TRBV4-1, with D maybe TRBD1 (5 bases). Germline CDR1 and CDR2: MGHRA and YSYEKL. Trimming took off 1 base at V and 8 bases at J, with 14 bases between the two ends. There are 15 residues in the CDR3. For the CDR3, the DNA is TGCGCCAGCAGCCAAGTCGTGACAGTGGGAGAAAAACTGTTTTTT. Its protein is CASSQVVTVGEKLFF.

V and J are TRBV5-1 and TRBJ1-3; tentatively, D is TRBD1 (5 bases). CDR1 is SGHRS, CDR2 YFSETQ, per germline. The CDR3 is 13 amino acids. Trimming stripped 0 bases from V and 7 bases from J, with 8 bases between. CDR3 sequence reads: CASSLDGANTIYF. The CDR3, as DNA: TGCGCCAGCAGCTTGGATGGGGCGAACACCATATATTTT.

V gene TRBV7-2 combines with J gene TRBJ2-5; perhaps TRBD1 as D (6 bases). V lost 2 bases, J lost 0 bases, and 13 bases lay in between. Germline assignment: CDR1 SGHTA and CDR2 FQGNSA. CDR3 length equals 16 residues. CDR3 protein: CASSLFGTNNQETQYF. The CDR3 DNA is TGTGCCAGCAGCTTATTCGGGACAAACAACCAAGAGACCCAGTACTTC. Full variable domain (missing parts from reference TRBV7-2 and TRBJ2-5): GAGVSQSPSNKVTEKGKDVELRCDPISGHTALYWYRQSLGQGLEFLIYFQGNSAPDKSGLPSDRFSAERTGGSVSTLTIQRTQQEDSAVYLCASSLFGTNNQETQYFGPGTRLLVL.